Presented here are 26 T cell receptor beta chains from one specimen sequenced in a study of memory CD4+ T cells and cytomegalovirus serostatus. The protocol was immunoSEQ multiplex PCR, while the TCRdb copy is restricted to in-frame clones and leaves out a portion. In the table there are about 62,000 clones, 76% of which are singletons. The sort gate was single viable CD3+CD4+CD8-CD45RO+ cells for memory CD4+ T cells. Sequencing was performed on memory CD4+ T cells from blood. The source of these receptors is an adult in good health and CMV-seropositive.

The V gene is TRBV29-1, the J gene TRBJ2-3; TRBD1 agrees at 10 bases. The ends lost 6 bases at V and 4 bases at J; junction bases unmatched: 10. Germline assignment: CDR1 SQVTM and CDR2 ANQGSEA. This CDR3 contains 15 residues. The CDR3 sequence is CSVTDRGGSADTQYF. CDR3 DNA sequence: TGCAGCGTAACGGACAGGGGGGGCTCCGCAGATACGCAGTATTTT.

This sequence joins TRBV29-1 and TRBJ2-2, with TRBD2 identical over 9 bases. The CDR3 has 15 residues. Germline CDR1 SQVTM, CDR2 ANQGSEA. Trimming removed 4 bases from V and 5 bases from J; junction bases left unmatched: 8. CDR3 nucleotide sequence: TGCAGCGTTGCTTTGCGGGGGGGCCAAACCGGGGAGCTGTTTTTT. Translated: CSVALRGGQTGELFF.

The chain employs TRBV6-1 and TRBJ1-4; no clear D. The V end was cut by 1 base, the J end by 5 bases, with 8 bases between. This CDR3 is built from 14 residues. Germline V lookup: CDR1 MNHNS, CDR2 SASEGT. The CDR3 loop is CASSEVQKNEKLFF. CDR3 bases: TGTGCCAGCAGTGAAGTACAGAAGAATGAAAAACTGTTTTTT.

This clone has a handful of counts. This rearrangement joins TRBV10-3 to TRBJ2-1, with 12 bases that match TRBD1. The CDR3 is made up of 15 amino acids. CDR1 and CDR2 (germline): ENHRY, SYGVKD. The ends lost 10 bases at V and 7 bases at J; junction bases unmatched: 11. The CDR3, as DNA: TGTGCCACCTTGGGACAGGGGGCAGGCTATAATGAGCAGTTCTTC. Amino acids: CATLGQGAGYNEQFF.

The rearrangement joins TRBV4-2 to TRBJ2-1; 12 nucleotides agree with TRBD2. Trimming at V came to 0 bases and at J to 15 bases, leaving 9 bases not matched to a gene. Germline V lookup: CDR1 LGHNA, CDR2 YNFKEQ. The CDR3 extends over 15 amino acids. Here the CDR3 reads CASSQERLAGGSMFF. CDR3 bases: TGTGCCAGCAGCCAAGAAAGGCTAGCGGGGGGGAGTATGTTCTTC.

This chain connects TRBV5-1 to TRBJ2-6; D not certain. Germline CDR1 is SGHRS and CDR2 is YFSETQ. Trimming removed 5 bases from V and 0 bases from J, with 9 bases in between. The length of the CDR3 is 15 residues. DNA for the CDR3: TGCGCCAGCAGTCAACAGATCTCTGGGGCCAACGTCCTGACTTTC. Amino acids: CASSQQISGANVLTF.

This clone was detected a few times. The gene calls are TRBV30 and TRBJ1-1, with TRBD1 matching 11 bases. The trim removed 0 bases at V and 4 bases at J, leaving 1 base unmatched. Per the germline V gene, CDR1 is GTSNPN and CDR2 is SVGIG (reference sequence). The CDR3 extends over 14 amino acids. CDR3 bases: TGTGCCTGGAGTGTAGGACAGGGGGCCACTGAAGCTTTCTTT. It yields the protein CAWSVGQGATEAFF.

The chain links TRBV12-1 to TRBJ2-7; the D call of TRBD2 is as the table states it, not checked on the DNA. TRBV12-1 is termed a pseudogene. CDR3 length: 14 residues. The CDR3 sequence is CASSFRGESYEQYF. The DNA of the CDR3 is TGTGCCAGCAGCTTTCGTGGGGAGTCCTACGAGCAGTACTTC.

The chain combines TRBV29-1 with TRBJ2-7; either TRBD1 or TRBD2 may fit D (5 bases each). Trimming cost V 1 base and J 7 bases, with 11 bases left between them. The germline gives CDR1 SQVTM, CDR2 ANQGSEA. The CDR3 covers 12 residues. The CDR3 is CSVEAAGREQYF. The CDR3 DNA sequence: TGCAGCGTTGAAGCTGCAGGGAGAGAGCAGTACTTC.

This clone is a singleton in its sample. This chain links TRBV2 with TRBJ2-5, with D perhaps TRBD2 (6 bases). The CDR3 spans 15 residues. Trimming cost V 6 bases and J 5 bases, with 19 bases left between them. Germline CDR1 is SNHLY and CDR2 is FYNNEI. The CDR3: CASSPQTAGGETQYF. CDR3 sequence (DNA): TGTGCCAGCAGCCCACAGACAGCGGGTGGGGAGACCCAGTACTTC.

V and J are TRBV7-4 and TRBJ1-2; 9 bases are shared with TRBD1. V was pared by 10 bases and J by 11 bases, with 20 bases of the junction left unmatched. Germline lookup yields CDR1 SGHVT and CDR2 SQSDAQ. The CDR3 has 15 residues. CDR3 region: CANTTEQGARKDYTF. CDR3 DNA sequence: TGTGCCAACACGACAGAACAGGGGGCAAGGAAAGATTACACCTTC.

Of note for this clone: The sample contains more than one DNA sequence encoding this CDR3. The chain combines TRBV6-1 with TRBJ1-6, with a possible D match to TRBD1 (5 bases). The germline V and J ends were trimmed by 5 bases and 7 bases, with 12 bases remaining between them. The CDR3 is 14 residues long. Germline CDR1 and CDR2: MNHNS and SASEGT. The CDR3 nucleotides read TGTGCCAGCAGTTTAACAGGTCAGAATTCACCCCTCCACTTT. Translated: CASSLTGQNSPLHF.

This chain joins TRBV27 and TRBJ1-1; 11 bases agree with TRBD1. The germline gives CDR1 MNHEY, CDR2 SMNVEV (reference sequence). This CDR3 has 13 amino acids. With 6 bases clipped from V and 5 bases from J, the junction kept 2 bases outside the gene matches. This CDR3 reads CASRDRGRTEAFF. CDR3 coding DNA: TGTGCCAGCAGGGACAGGGGGCGGACTGAAGCTTTCTTT.

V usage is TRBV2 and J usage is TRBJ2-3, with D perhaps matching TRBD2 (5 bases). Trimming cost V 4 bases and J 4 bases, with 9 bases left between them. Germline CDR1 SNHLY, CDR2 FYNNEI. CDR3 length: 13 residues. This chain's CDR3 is CASSGPGADTQYF. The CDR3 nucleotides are TGTGCCAGCAGTGGACCCGGGGCAGATACGCAGTATTTT.

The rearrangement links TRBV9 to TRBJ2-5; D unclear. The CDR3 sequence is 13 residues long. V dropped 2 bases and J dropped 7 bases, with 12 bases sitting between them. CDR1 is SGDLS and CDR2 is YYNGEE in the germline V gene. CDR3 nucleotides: TGTGCCAGCAGCGTCGATAACAAGCTGACCCAGTACTTC. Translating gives CASSVDNKLTQYF.

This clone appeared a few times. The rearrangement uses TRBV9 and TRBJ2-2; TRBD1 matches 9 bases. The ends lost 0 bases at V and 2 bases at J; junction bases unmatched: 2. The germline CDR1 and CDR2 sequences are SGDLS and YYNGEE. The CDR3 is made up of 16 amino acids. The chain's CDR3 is CASSVGQGGNTGELFF. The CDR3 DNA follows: TGTGCCAGCAGCGTAGGACAGGGGGGTAACACCGGGGAGCTGTTTTTT.

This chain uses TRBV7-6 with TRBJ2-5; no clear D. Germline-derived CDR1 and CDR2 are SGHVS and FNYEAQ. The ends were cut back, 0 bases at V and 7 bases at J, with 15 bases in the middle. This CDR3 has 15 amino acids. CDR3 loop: CASSLAGPPLGTQYF. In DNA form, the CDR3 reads TGTGCCAGCAGCTTAGCCGGGCCCCCCCTGGGGACCCAGTACTTC.

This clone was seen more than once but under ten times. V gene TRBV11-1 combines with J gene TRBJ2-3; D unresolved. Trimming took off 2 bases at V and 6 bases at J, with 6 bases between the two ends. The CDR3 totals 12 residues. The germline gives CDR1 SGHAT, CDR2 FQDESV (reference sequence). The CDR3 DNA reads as TGTGCCAGCAGCTTAACCGACGATACGCAGTATTTT. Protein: CASSLTDDTQYF. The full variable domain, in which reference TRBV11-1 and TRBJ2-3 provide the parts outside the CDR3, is EAEVAQSPRYKITEKSQAVAFWCDPISGHATLYWYRQILGQGPELLVQFQDESVVDDSQLPKDRFSAERLKGVDSTLKIQPAELGDSAMYLCASSLTDDTQYFGPGTRLTVL.

CDR3 in amino acids: CASSYSGSGEPQHF. The CDR3 DNA is TGTGCCAGCAGTTACTCTGGGTCTGGGGAGCCCCAGCATTTT. This sequence joins TRBV6-6 and TRBJ1-5; D gene ambiguous. CDR3 length equals 14 residues. Germline V lookup: CDR1 MNHNY, CDR2 SVGAGI (reference sequence). V was shortened by 0 bases and J by 8 bases, with 11 bases between the two germline ends.

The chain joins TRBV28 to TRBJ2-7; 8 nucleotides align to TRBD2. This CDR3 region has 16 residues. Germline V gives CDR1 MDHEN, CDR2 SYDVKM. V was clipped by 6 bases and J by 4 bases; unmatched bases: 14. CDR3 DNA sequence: TGTGCCAGCAGACTCGCGGGAGCGGGGGAGAGATACGAGCAGTACTTC. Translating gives CASRLAGAGERYEQYF.

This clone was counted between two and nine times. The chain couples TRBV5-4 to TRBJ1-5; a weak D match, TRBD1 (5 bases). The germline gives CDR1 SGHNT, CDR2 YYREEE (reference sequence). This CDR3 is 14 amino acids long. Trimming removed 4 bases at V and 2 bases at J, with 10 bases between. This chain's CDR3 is CASSQGLGNQPQHF. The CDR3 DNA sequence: TGTGCCAGCAGCCAGGGTCTGGGCAATCAGCCCCAGCATTTT.

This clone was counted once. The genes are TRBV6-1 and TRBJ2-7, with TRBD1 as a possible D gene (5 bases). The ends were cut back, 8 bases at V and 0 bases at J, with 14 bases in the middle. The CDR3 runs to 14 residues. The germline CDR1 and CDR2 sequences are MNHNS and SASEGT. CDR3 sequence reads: CASQGTLSSYEQYF. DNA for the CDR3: TGTGCCAGCCAGGGAACCTTGAGCTCCTACGAGCAGTACTTC.

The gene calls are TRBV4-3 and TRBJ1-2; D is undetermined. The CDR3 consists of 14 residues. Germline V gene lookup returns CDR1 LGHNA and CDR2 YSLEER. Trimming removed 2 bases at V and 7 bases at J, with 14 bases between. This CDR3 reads CASSQNREGGGYTF. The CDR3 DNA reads TGCGCCAGCAGCCAAAATCGGGAGGGAGGTGGCTACACCTTC.

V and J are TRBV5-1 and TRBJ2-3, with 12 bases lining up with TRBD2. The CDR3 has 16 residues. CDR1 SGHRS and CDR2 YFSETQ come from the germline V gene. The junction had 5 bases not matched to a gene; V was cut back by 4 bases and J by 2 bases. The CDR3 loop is CASSLGLAGSTDTQYF. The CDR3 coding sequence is TGCGCCAGCAGCCTCGGACTAGCGGGGTCCACAGATACGCAGTATTTT.

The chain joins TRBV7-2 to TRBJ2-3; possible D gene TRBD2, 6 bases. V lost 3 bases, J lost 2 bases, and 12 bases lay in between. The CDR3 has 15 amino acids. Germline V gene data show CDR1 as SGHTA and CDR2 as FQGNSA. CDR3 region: CASSFGGADTDTQYF. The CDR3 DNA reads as TGTGCCAGCAGCTTCGGCGGGGCGGACACAGATACGCAGTATTTT.

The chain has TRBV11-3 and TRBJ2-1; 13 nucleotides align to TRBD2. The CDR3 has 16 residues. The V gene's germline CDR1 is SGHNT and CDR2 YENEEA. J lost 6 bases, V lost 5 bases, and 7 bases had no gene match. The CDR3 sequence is CASSGAGTSGTNEQFF. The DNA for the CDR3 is TGTGCCAGCAGCGGAGCCGGGACTAGCGGGACCAATGAGCAGTTCTTC.